One sample yielded the 12 T cell receptor beta chains listed below, sequenced in a study of shared clonotypes between healthy human individuals (dated by TCRdb to 2018 to 2020). The protocol used for the library was the immunoSEQ multiplex PCR assay. TCRdb re-hosts the immuneACCESS table, in-frame sequences only. Its copies lack some clones; in the studies checked, an unresolved V gene accounts for under half of them, and the cause for the rest is not known. This sample has under 850,000 clones in its table, and roughly 72% of those were observed once. In total, the top ten clones hold about 1.8% of the sample. The material sequenced was memory CD4+ T cells sorted from blood. The meaning of the sample's cell subset or site label: CD45RA-negative fraction. Source of these receptors: a woman in her 30s in good health.

A single count supports this clone. The chain couples TRBV28 to TRBJ2-6; perhaps TRBD2 as D (5 bases). Trimming left V 3 bases short and J 1 base short, with 7 bases between. This CDR3 region has 15 residues. The germline gives CDR1 MDHEN, CDR2 SYDVKM. Here the CDR3 DNA reads TGTGCCAGCAGTTTTTGGGAGTCTGGGGCCAACGTCCTGACTTTC. Translated, it gives CASSFWESGANVLTF. The full variable domain, with the rest looked up from reference TRBV28 and TRBJ2-6, is DVKVTQSSRYLVKRTGEKVFLECVQDMDHENMFWYRQDPGLGLRLIYFSYDVKMKEKGDIPEGYSVSREKKERFSLILESASTNQTSMYLCASSFWESGANVLTFGAGSRLTVL.

This clone is a singleton in its sample. The chain carries TRBV6-1 and TRBJ2-7, with TRBD1 matching 10 bases. The CDR3 length is 15 residues. Unmatched junction bases numbered 7, after V lost 6 bases and J lost 2 bases. Germline V gene lookup returns CDR1 MNHNS and CDR2 SASEGT. The CDR3 sequence: CASRTGQGSAYEQYF. The CDR3 DNA is TGTGCCAGCAGGACGGGACAGGGGTCGGCCTACGAGCAGTACTTC.

Notes on this clone: Sequence at one end of the junction differs from germline and may be a read error. The chain uses TRBV4-2 and TRBJ2-2; TRBD2 aligns across 8 bases. The CDR3 runs to 16 residues. From germline, CDR1 is LGHNA and CDR2 YNFKEQ. CDR3 protein: CASSQDRGLDTRELFF. Written as DNA, the CDR3 is TGTGCCAGCAGCCAAGATCGGGGACTAGACACCCGGGAGCTGTTTTTT.

This chain links TRBV10-3 with TRBJ2-5; D may be TRBD2 (5 bases). Germline lookup yields CDR1 ENHRY and CDR2 SYGVKD. This CDR3 has 13 residues. Trimming stripped 6 bases from V and 3 bases from J, with 11 bases between. The CDR3 reads CAISRDPKETQYF. The CDR3, as DNA: TGTGCCATCAGCCGGGATCCCAAAGAGACCCAGTACTTC.

Comments on this clone: A clone one base away is much larger, so this may be a read error. Within the sample, other DNA sequences also encode this same CDR3. This chain links TRBV29-1 with TRBJ1-1; possible D gene TRBD1, 5 bases. The germline V and J ends were trimmed by 7 bases and 1 base, with 10 bases remaining between them. Germline CDR1 reads SQVTM; CDR2 reads ANQGSEA. The CDR3 is made up of 12 amino acids. CDR3 in amino acids: CSADRGNTEAFF. DNA for the CDR3: TGCAGCGCCGACAGAGGGAACACTGAAGCTTTCTTT.

CDR3: CASSETGGGRDTQYF. CDR3 nucleotides: TGTGCCAGCAGTGAAACAGGGGGGGGAAGAGATACGCAGTATTTT. This rearrangement joins TRBV25-1 to TRBJ2-3; D is possibly TRBD1 (8 bases). Germline V lookup: CDR1 MGHDK, CDR2 SYGVNS. The V gene lost 2 bases and the J gene lost 5 bases, with 14 bases spanning the gap. CDR3 length: 15 residues.

The CDR3 DNA reads as TGTGCCAGCAGCCGACCGTACAATGAGCAGTTCTTC. Residues: CASSRPYNEQFF. The chain joins TRBV7-8 to TRBJ2-1; unclear D gene. V was pared by 5 bases and J by 4 bases, with 6 bases between. The germline V gene has CDR1 SGHVS and CDR2 FQNEAQ. This CDR3 comprises 12 residues.

The chain combines TRBV7-9 with TRBJ1-1; no definite D call. Germline CDR1 SEHNR, CDR2 FQNEAQ (reference sequence). The CDR3 covers 13 residues. V dropped 1 base and J dropped 11 bases, with 14 bases sitting between them. CDR3 residues: CASSLGSNTDAFF. In DNA form, the CDR3 reads TGTGCCAGCAGCTTAGGCAGCAATACGGATGCTTTCTTT.

V usage is TRBV19 and J usage is TRBJ2-1; TRBD1 agrees at 9 bases. The germline CDR1 and CDR2 sequences are LNHDA and SQIVND (reference sequence). V gave up 0 bases and J gave up 8 bases; unmatched junction bases: 5. This CDR3 has 15 residues. The CDR3 coding sequence is TGTGCCAGTAGTATAGATCCGGACAGGGGCCATGAGCAGTTCTTC. Its translation is CASSIDPDRGHEQFF.

The V call is TRBV18, the J call TRBJ2-7; 11 bases agree with TRBD2. Germline CDR1 KGHSH, CDR2 LQKENI. Trimming at V came to 3 bases and at J to 6 bases, leaving 13 bases not matched to a gene. This CDR3 has 17 residues. The chain's CDR3 is CASSPEQTSGKVGEQYF. CDR3 DNA: TGTGCCAGCTCACCTGAACAGACTAGCGGGAAAGTCGGCGAGCAGTACTTC.

The rearrangement joins TRBV19 to TRBJ2-7; TRBD1 or TRBD2 may be the D gene (5 bases each). Trimming stripped 5 bases from V and 2 bases from J, with 13 bases between. From germline, CDR1 is LNHDA and CDR2 SQIVND (reference sequence). The CDR3 loop spans 14 amino acids. The CDR3, as DNA: TGTGCCAGTAGTCTGGGGACGGAAACCTACGAGCAGTACTTC. Translated: CASSLGTETYEQYF. The full variable domain, its missing parts supplied by reference TRBV19 and TRBJ2-7, is DGGITQSPKYLFRKEGQNVTLSCEQNLNHDAMYWYRQDPGQGLRLIYYSQIVNDFQKGDIAEGYSVSREKKESFPLTVTSAQKNPTAFYLCASSLGTETYEQYFGPGTRLTVT.

The rearrangement joins TRBV11-2 to TRBJ1-6, with 7 nucleotides matching TRBD1. Per germline, CDR1 SGHAT and CDR2 FQNNGV. This CDR3 comprises 15 residues. V was clipped by 2 bases and J by 8 bases; unmatched bases: 6. The CDR3 loop reads CASSLRQGGYSPLHF. CDR3 in DNA: TGTGCCAGCAGCTTAAGGCAGGGGGGTTATTCACCCCTCCACTTT.